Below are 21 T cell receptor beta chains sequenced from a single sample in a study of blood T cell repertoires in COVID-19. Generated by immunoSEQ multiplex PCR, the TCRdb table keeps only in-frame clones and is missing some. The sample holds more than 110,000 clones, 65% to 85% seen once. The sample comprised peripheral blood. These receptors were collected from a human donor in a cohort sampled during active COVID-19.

The CDR3, as DNA: TGTGCCAGCAGCCACGCAGGCTCCTACGAGCAGTACTTC. Amino acids: CASSHAGSYEQYF. The rearrangement links TRBV7-2 to TRBJ2-7; the D is unclear. The germline V gene encodes CDR1 SGHTA and CDR2 FQGNSA. The length of the CDR3 is 13 residues. Trimming cost V 5 bases and J 0 bases, with 8 bases left between them.

The CDR3 spells CASQKASYSGNTIYF. In nucleotides, the CDR3 is TGTGCCAGCCAAAAAGCCTCCTACTCTGGAAACACCATATATTTT. The rearrangement links TRBV6-5 to TRBJ1-3; D remains unclear. The CDR3 length is 15 residues. The germline gives CDR1 MNHEY, CDR2 SVGAGI. V gave up 8 bases and J gave up 0 bases, with 14 bases separating them.

CDR3 DNA sequence: TGTGCCAGCAGTCCGACAGGGAAGAACACTGAAGCTTTCTTT. It specifies CASSPTGKNTEAFF. The chain employs TRBV28 and TRBJ1-1, with TRBD1 identical over 7 bases. In germline, CDR1 is MDHEN, CDR2 SYDVKM. V was clipped by 5 bases and J by 1 base; unmatched bases: 4. The CDR3 has 14 residues.

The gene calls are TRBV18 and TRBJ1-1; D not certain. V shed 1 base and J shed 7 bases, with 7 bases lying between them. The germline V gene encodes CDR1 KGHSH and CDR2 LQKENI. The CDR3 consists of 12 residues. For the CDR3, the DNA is TGTGCCAGCTCACCACTGGAGATTGAAGCTTTCTTT. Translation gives CASSPLEIEAFF. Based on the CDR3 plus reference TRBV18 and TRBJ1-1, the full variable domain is NAGVMQNPRHLVRRRGQEARLRCSPMKGHSHVYWYRQLPEEGLKFMVYLQKENIIDESGMPKERFSAEFPKEGPSILRIQQVVRGDSAAYFCASSPLEIEAFFGQGTRLTVV.

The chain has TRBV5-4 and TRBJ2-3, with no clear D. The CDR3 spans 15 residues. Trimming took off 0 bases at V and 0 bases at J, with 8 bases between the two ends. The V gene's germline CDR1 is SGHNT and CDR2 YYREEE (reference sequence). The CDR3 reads CASSLESPSTDTQYF. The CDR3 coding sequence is TGTGCCAGCAGCTTGGAGAGCCCCAGCACAGATACGCAGTATTTT.

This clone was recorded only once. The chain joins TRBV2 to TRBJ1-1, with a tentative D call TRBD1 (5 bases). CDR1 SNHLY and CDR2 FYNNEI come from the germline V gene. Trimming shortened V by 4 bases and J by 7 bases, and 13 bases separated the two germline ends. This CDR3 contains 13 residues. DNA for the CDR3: TGTGCCAGCAGTGGGGGACTCAATATTGAAGCTTTCTTT. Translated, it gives CASSGGLNIEAFF. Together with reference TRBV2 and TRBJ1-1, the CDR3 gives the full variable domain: EPEVTQTPSHQVTQMGQEVILRCVPISNHLYFYWYRQILGQKVEFLVSFYNNEISEKSEIFDDQFSVERPDGSNFTLKIRSTKLEDSAMYFCASSGGLNIEAFFGQGTRLTVV.

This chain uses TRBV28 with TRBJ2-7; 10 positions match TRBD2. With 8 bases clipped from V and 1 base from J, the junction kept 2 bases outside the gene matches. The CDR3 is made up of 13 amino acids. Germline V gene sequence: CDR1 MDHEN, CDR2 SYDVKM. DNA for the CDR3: TGTGCCAGCCGGACTAGCGGTTCCTACGAGCAGTACTTC. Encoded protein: CASRTSGSYEQYF.

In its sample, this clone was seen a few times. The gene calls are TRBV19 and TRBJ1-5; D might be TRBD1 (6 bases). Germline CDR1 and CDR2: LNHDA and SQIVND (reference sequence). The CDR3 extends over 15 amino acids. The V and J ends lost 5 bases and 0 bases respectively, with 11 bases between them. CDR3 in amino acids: CASSRQGSSNQPQHF. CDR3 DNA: TGTGCCAGTAGTCGGCAGGGGTCTAGCAATCAGCCCCAGCATTTT.

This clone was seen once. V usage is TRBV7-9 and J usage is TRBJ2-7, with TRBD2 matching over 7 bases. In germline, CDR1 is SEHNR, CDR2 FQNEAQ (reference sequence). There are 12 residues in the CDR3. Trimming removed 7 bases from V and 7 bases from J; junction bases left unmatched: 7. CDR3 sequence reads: CASILGEGEQYF. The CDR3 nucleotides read TGTGCCAGCATCCTCGGGGAGGGGGAGCAGTACTTC.

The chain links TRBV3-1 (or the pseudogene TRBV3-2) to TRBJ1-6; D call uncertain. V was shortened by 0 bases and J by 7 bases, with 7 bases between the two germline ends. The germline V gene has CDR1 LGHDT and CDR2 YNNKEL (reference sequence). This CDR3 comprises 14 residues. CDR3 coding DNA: TGTGCCAGCAGCCAAGACCCGAGCAATTCACCCCTCCACTTT. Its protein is CASSQDPSNSPLHF.

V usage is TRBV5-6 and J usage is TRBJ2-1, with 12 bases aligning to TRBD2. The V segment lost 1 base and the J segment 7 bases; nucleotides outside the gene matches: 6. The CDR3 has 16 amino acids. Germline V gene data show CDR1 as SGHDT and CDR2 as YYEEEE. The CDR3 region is CASSLLLAGGINEQFF. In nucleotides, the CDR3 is TGTGCCAGCAGCTTGCTCCTAGCGGGGGGGATAAATGAGCAGTTCTTC. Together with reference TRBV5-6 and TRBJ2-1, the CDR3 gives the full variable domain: DAGVTQSPTHLIKTRGQQVTLRCSPKSGHDTVSWYQQALGQGPQFIFQYYEEEERQRGNFPDRFSGHQFPNYSSELNVNALLLGDSALYLCASSLLLAGGINEQFFGPGTRLTVL.

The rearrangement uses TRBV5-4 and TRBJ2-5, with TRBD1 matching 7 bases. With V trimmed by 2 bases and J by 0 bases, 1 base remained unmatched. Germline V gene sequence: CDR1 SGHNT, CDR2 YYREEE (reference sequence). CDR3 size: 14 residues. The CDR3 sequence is CASSLQGNQETQYF. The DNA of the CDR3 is TGTGCCAGCAGCTTACAGGGGAACCAAGAGACCCAGTACTTC.

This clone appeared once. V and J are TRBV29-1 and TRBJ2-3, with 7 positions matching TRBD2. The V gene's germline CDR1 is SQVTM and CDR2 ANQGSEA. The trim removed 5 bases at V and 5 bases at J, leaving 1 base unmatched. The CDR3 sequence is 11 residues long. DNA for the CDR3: TGCAGCGTTCCTAGCGGAGATACGCAGTATTTT. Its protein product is CSVPSGDTQYF.

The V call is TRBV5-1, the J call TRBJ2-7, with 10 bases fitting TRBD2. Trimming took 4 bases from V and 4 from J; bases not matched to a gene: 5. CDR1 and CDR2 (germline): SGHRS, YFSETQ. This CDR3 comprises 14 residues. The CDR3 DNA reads TGCGCCAGCAGCGTAACTAGCGGGGCGTACGAGCAGTACTTC. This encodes CASSVTSGAYEQYF.

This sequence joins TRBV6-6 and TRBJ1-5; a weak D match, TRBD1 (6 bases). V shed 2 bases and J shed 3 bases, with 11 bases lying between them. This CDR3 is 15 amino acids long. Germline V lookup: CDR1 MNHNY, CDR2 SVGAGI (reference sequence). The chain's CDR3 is CASSYPDSYNQPQHF. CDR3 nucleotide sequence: TGTGCCAGCAGTTACCCGGACAGCTACAATCAGCCCCAGCATTTT.

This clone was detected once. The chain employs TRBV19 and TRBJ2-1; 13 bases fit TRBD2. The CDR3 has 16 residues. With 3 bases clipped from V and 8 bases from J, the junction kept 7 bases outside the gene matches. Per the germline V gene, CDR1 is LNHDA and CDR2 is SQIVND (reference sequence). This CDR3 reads CASSMTSGGRLDEQFF. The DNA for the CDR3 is TGTGCCAGTAGTATGACTAGCGGGGGGAGGTTGGATGAGCAGTTCTTC.

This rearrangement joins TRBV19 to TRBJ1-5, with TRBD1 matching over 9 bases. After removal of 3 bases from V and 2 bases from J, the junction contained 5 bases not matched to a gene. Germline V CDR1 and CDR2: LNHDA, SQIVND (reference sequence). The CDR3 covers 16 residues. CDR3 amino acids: CASSIDRGVGNQPQHF. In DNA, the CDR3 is TGTGCCAGTAGTATTGACAGGGGGGTTGGCAATCAGCCCCAGCATTTT.

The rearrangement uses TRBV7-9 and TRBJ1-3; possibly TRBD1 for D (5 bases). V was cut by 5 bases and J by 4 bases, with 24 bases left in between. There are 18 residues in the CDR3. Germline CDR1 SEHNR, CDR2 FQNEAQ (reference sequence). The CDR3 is CASSPWAGSGARGNTIYF. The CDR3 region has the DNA TGTGCCAGCAGCCCCTGGGCAGGTAGCGGGGCGAGAGGAAACACCATATATTTT.

The CDR3 nucleotides are TGTGCCAGCAGTGACCAGACGGGGACAGATCAGCCCCAGCATTTT. Residues: CASSDQTGTDQPQHF. The chain employs TRBV2 and TRBJ1-5; 7 positions agree with TRBD1. V lost 3 bases, J lost 5 bases, and 7 bases stayed unmatched. The germline V gene has CDR1 SNHLY and CDR2 FYNNEI. The CDR3 runs 15 residues.

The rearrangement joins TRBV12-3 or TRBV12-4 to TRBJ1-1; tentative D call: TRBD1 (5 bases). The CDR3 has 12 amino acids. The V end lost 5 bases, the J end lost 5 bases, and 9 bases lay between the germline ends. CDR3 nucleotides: TGTGCCAGCAGTCCAGGGTGGACTGAAGCTTTCTTT. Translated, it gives CASSPGWTEAFF.

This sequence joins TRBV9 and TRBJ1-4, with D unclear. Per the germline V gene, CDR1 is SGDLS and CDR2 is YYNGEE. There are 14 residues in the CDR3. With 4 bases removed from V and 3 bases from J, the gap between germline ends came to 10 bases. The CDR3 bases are TGTGCCAGCAGCACCGGCGGAGCTAATGAAAAACTGTTTTTT. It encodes CASSTGGANEKLFF.